This TCR beta chain derives from a study of blood T cells in healthy people across ages. The use of a sample-barcoded 5' primer and a J-beta primer mix characterized a second PCR of about 7 to 12 cycles. In TCRdb, the 5' RACE reads were re-called with MiXCR into one record per CDR3 protein. The sample has hundreds of thousands of distinct CDR3 sequences, less than 35% seen once. Germline V gene sequence: CDR1 KGHDR, CDR2 SFDVKD. This CDR3 has 16 amino acids. Deletions cut 4 bases from V and 2 bases from J, with 15 bases between. Each sample yielded at least 5.5 micrograms of PBMC total RNA. Sequencing was performed on blood. The rearrangement joins TRBV24-1 to TRBJ2-3; D assignment may be TRBD1 or TRBD2 (5 bases each). The TCR originated in a woman older than 75 in good health. The CDR3 region is CATSDPGLGFTDTQYF. CDR3 coding DNA: TGTGCCACCAGTGACCCGGGGCTCGGGTTCACAGATACGCAGTATTTT.